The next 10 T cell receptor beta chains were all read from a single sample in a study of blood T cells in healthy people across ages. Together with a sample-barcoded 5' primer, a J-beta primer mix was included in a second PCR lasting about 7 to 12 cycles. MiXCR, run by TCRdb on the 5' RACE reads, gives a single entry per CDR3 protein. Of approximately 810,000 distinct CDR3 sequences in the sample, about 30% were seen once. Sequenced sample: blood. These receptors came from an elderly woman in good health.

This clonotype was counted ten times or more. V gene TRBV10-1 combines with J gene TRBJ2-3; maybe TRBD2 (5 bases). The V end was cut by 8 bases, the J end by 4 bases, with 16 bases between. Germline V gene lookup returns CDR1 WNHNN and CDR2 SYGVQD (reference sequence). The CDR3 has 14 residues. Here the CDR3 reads CASPLASGPDTQYF. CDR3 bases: TGCGCCAGCCCTCTCGCGAGCGGCCCAGATACGCAGTATTTT.

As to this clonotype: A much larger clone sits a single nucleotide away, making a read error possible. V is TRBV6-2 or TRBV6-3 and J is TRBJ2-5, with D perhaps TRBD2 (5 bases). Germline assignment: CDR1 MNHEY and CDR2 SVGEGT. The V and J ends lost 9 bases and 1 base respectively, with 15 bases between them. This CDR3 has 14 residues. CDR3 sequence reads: CARTPPGIQETQYF. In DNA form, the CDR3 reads TGTGCCAGAACCCCACCGGGGATCCAAGAGACCCAGTACTTC.

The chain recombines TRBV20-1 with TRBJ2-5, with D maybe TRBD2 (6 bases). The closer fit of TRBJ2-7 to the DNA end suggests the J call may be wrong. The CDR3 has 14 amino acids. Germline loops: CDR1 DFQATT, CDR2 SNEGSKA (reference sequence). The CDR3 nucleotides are TGCAGTGCTAGAGATGGGGGGAGTCTCGACGAGCAGTACTTC. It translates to CSARDGGSLDEQYF.

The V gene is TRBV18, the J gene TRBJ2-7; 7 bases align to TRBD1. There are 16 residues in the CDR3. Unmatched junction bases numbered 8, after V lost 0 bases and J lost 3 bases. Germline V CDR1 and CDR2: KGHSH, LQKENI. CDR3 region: CASSPPRDRASYEQYF. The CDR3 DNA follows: TGTGCCAGCTCACCACCCCGGGACAGAGCAAGCTACGAGCAGTACTTC.

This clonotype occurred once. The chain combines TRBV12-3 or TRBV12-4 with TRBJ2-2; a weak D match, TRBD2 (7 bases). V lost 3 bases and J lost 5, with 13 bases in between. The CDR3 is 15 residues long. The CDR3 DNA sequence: TGTGCCAGCAGTTTTGGGGGGGCTAGGACCGGGGAGCTGTTTTTT. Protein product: CASSFGGARTGELFF.

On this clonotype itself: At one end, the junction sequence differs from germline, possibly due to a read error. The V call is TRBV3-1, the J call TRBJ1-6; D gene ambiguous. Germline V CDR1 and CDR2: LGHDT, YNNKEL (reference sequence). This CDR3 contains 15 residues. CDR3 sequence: CASSPQLGDNSPLRF. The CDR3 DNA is TGTGCCAGCAGCCCTCAATTGGGAGATAATTCACCCCTCCGCTTT.

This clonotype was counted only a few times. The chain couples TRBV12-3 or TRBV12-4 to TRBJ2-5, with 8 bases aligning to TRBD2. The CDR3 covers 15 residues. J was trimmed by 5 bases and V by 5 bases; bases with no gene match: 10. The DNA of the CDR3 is TGTGCCAGCAGTCTCTTAGCGGGATCCAAGGAGACCCAGTACTTC. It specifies CASSLLAGSKETQYF.

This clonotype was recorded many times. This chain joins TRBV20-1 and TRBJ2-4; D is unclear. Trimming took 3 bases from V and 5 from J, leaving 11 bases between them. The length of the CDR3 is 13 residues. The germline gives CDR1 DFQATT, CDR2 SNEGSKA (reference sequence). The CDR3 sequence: CSARNGMQNIQYF. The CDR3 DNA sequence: TGCAGTGCTAGGAATGGGATGCAAAACATTCAGTACTTC.

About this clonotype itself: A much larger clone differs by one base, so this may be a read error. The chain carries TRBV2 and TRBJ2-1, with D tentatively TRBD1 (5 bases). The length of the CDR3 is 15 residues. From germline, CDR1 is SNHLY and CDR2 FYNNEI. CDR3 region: CANSNRGSSYNEQFF. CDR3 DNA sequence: TGTGCCAACAGTAATAGGGGCTCGTCCTACAATGAGCAGTTCTTC.

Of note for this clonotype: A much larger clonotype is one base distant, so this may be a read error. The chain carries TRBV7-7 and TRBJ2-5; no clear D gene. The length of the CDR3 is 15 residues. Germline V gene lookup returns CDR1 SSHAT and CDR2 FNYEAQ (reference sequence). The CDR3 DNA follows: TGTGCTAGCAGCCTCACACACGGTATACAAGAGACCCAGCACTTC. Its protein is CASSLTHGIQETQHF.